The 18 T cell receptor beta chains below were found in one sample sequenced in a study of T cells in localized non-small cell lung cancer. The method was immunoSEQ multiplex PCR; TCRdb's version includes in-frame clones alone and lacks a portion of them. The table records about 41,000 clones, approximately 90% of them present only once. The sample in question was peripheral blood, obtained before any cancer treatment. These receptors were obtained from a woman between 18 and 50 years old with stage III lung adenocarcinoma.

The genes are TRBV6-6 and TRBJ1-2; D might be TRBD1 (6 bases). Germline V gene lookup returns CDR1 MNHNY and CDR2 SVGAGI (reference sequence). Trimming took 5 bases from V and 6 from J, leaving 19 bases between them. The CDR3 contains 15 residues. The CDR3 sequence: CASSASWTADNGYTF. The CDR3 DNA sequence: TGTGCCAGCAGTGCATCCTGGACAGCCGATAATGGCTACACCTTC.

The V and J genes are TRBV9 and TRBJ2-7; no clear D gene. The CDR3 is made up of 13 amino acids. Trimming took off 1 base at V and 3 bases at J, with 8 bases between the two ends. Germline V gene lookup returns CDR1 SGDLS and CDR2 YYNGEE. Here the CDR3 reads CASSVTHNYEQYF. Written as DNA, the CDR3 is TGTGCCAGCAGCGTAACCCACAACTACGAGCAGTACTTC.

The V and J genes are TRBV30 and TRBJ1-3; a possible D gene is TRBD1 (5 bases). CDR1 and CDR2 from the germline V gene are GTSNPN and SVGIG (reference sequence). This CDR3 region has 16 residues. V lost 0 bases, J lost 0 bases, and 12 bases lay in between. The CDR3 spells CAWSVMGPFSGNTIYF. The DNA for the CDR3 is TGTGCCTGGAGTGTAATGGGGCCGTTCTCTGGAAACACCATATATTTT.

V and J are TRBV2 and TRBJ1-5; 9 nucleotides agree with TRBD1. The CDR3 covers 16 residues. The ends lost 6 bases at V and 4 bases at J; junction bases unmatched: 10. Germline V gene data show CDR1 as SNHLY and CDR2 as FYNNEI. This CDR3 is CASSGTGRRGNQPQHF. In DNA form, the CDR3 reads TGTGCCAGCAGCGGGACAGGGAGAAGAGGAAATCAGCCCCAGCATTTT. The full variable domain, completed using reference TRBV2 and TRBJ1-5, is EPEVTQTPSHQVTQMGQEVILRCVPISNHLYFYWYRQILGQKVEFLVSFYNNEISEKSEIFDDQFSVERPDGSNFTLKIRSTKLEDSAMYFCASSGTGRRGNQPQHFGDGTRLSIL.

The J gene is TRBJ1-4, the V gene TRBV6-1; 10 bases are a match to TRBD1. The germline gives CDR1 MNHNS, CDR2 SASEGT. The trim removed 1 base at V and 8 bases at J, leaving 7 bases unmatched. There are 16 residues in the CDR3. The CDR3 coding sequence is TGTGCCAGCAGTGAAGATTCGGGGACAGGGGTCGAAAAACTGTTTTTT. Its protein product is CASSEDSGTGVEKLFF.

J is TRBJ1-2 and V is TRBV7-9; no clear D gene. Deletions cut 5 bases from V and 0 bases from J, with 13 bases between. The V gene's germline CDR1 is SEHNR and CDR2 FQNEAQ (reference sequence). CDR3 length equals 15 residues. DNA for the CDR3: TGTGCCAGCAGCCCGGACGGTAAAGCTAACTATGGCTACACCTTC. It translates to CASSPDGKANYGYTF.

For the CDR3, the DNA is TGTGCCAGTACCATAGGCACTAGCGGGGGGGCCTATGAGCAGTTCTTC. The encoded protein is CASTIGTSGGAYEQFF. This sequence joins TRBV19 and TRBJ2-1; 13 bases match TRBD2. The trim removed 7 bases at V and 8 bases at J, leaving 11 bases unmatched. The CDR3 totals 16 residues. Germline V lookup: CDR1 LNHDA, CDR2 SQIVND (reference sequence).

This chain uses TRBV29-1 with TRBJ2-1, with D maybe TRBD2 (6 bases). The CDR3 has 14 amino acids. Per the germline V gene, CDR1 is SQVTM and CDR2 is ANQGSEA. Trimming pared 4 bases from V and 6 bases from J, leaving 16 bases between. CDR3 DNA sequence: TGCAGCGTTGGTCGCGGGGCTCCTTCCAATGAGCAGTTCTTC. Translating gives CSVGRGAPSNEQFF.

The chain joins TRBV5-4 to TRBJ2-3, with TRBD2 identical over 8 bases. Trimming removed 1 base from V and 0 bases from J; junction bases left unmatched: 4. The germline CDR1 and CDR2 sequences are SGHNT and YYREEE (reference sequence). The CDR3 consists of 16 residues. The CDR3 DNA reads TGTGCCAGCAGCTTGACTAGCGGAGCTAGCACAGATACGCAGTATTTT. It yields the protein CASSLTSGASTDTQYF.

This clone was seen just once. The chain carries TRBV19 and TRBJ2-1, with D possibly matching TRBD2 (7 bases). Germline-derived CDR1 and CDR2 are LNHDA and SQIVND (reference sequence). The CDR3 sequence is 14 residues long. The V and J ends lost 8 bases and 7 bases respectively, with 18 bases between them. CDR3 nucleotides: TGTGCCAGTTCTAGGGGGGGTGATACTAATGAGCAGTTCTTC. Translation gives CASSRGGDTNEQFF.

The chain has TRBV4-1 and TRBJ2-7, with D uncertain. CDR1 is MGHRA and CDR2 is YSYEKL in the germline V gene. This CDR3 has 14 amino acids. Trimming removed 4 bases at V and 0 bases at J, with 10 bases between. CDR3 sequence reads: CASSLGKHSYEQYF. In DNA, the CDR3 is TGCGCCAGCAGCCTGGGTAAGCACTCCTACGAGCAGTACTTC.

This clone was observed a single time. The chain has TRBV6-5 and TRBJ2-3; D not resolved. CDR3 length: 14 amino acids. Trimming took off 0 bases at V and 3 bases at J, with 7 bases between the two ends. Germline lookup yields CDR1 MNHEY and CDR2 SVGAGI. CDR3 DNA sequence: TGTGCCAGCAGTTACTCGAGCCAGACAGATACGCAGTATTTT. Its translation is CASSYSSQTDTQYF.

The CDR3 region has the DNA TGTGCCAGTTCCCAGGGGGTCTACACTGAAGCTTTCTTT. This gives the protein CASSQGVYTEAFF. This chain uses TRBV19 with TRBJ1-1, with 7 bases fitting TRBD1. The CDR3 is 13 amino acids. V trimming: 8 bases; J trimming: 3 bases; junction bases outside the gene matches: 6. Germline CDR1 is LNHDA and CDR2 is SQIVND (reference sequence).

The chain carries TRBV4-1 and TRBJ2-1, with D hard to call. CDR1 is MGHRA, CDR2 YSYEKL, per germline. V was cut by 3 bases and J by 7 bases, with 19 bases left in between. The CDR3 totals 16 residues. The CDR3, as DNA: TGCGCCAGCAGCCAGGGTACAATTGAGGTAGGGAATGAGCAGTTCTTC. Its translation: CASSQGTIEVGNEQFF.

There are a few counts of this clone. The chain combines TRBV18 with TRBJ1-1; possible D gene TRBD1, 5 bases. V gave up 3 bases and J gave up 5 bases, with 7 bases separating them. This CDR3 spans 12 amino acids. CDR1 and CDR2 (germline): KGHSH, LQKENI. The CDR3 loop is CASSPEGTEAFF. DNA of the CDR3: TGTGCCAGCTCACCGGAGGGGACTGAAGCTTTCTTT. The full variable domain, completed using reference TRBV18 and TRBJ1-1, is NAGVMQNPRHLVRRRGQEARLRCSPMKGHSHVYWYRQLPEEGLKFMVYLQKENIIDESGMPKERFSAEFPKEGPSILRIQQVVRGDSAAYFCASSPEGTEAFFGQGTRLTVV.

This sequence joins TRBV18 and TRBJ2-5; D might be TRBD1 (6 bases). With 11 bases removed from V and 1 base from J, the gap between germline ends came to 14 bases. Germline V gene sequence: CDR1 KGHSH, CDR2 LQKENI. CDR3 length equals 13 residues. The CDR3 DNA reads TGTGCCGCCCAGGGGACACCCCAAGAGACCCAGTACTTC. Translating gives CAAQGTPQETQYF. Full variable domain (rest looked up from reference TRBV18 and TRBJ2-5): NAGVMQNPRHLVRRRGQEARLRCSPMKGHSHVYWYRQLPEEGLKFMVYLQKENIIDESGMPKERFSAEFPKEGPSILRIQQVVRGDSAAYFCAAQGTPQETQYFGPGTRLLVL.

The rearrangement uses TRBV9 and TRBJ1-1; D not certain. The CDR3 sequence is 16 residues long. Trimming cost V 0 bases and J 4 bases, with 16 bases left between them. Germline CDR1 SGDLS, CDR2 YYNGEE. The CDR3 DNA sequence: TGTGCCAGCAGCGTAGAGGTTCGGCAGTCGGGCACTGAAGCTTTCTTT. It specifies CASSVEVRQSGTEAFF.

V usage is TRBV5-1 and J usage is TRBJ2-3, with D possibly called TRBD1 or TRBD2 (5 bases each). The CDR3 consists of 15 residues. Trimming shortened V by 0 bases and J by 0 bases, and 8 bases separated the two germline ends. Germline CDR1 is SGHRS and CDR2 is YFSETQ. CDR3: CASSLDRDSTDTQYF. CDR3 coding DNA: TGCGCCAGCAGCTTGGACCGGGACAGCACAGATACGCAGTATTTT.